This passage covers 4 T cell receptor beta chains from one sample sequenced in a study of CD8+ T cells in alopecia areata. In each case, RNA was isolated and then reverse transcribed into cDNA as the sequencing template. Data came from immunoSEQ multiplex PCR; TCRdb stores just in-frame clones and leaves some out. The sample yields a few hundred thousand clones, approximately 53% seen once. Sequences were obtained from CD8+ T cells sorted from blood. The receptor set was obtained from a human donor in good health.

This chain links TRBV4-1 with TRBJ1-5; D may be TRBD1 (5 bases). V was trimmed by 4 bases and J by 3 bases, leaving 16 bases between them. This CDR3 is built from 16 residues. The germline V gene has CDR1 MGHRA and CDR2 YSYEKL. CDR3 nucleotide sequence: TGCGCCAGCAGCCCCGGCCGAGGGGAATACAATCAGCCCCAGCATTTT. This sequence encodes CASSPGRGEYNQPQHF.

The chain uses TRBV14 and TRBJ1-1; tentatively, D is TRBD1 (5 bases). The germline V gene has CDR1 SGHDN and CDR2 FVKESK. The V and J ends lost 3 bases and 5 bases respectively, with 16 bases between them. CDR3 size: 15 residues. The CDR3 protein is CASSHGRGVGTEAFF. Here the CDR3 DNA reads TGTGCCAGCAGCCACGGACGGGGGGTTGGTACTGAAGCTTTCTTT.

This clone was seen more than once but under ten times. This chain uses TRBV11-2 with TRBJ2-1, with TRBD1 matching 7 bases. The CDR3 is made up of 14 amino acids. The germline V gene encodes CDR1 SGHAT and CDR2 FQNNGV. The trim removed 4 bases at V and 6 bases at J, leaving 6 bases unmatched. CDR3 amino acids: CASSSTGNRNEQFF. DNA of the CDR3: TGTGCCAGCAGCTCGACAGGGAACCGCAATGAGCAGTTCTTC.

The chain has TRBV29-1 and TRBJ1-5; D is undetermined. Trimming took off 4 bases at V and 1 base at J, with 8 bases between the two ends. The germline V gene encodes CDR1 SQVTM and CDR2 ANQGSEA. The CDR3 length is 13 residues. CDR3 residues: CSVVGDSNQPQHF. CDR3 coding DNA: TGCAGCGTTGTTGGCGACAGCAATCAGCCCCAGCATTTT. Together with reference TRBV29-1 and TRBJ1-5, the CDR3 gives the full variable domain: SAVISQKPSRDICQRGTSLTIQCQVDSQVTMMFWYRQQPGQSLTLIATANQGSEATYESGFVIDKFPISRPNLTFSTLTVSNMSPEDSSIYLCSVVGDSNQPQHFGDGTRLSIL.